The clone carrying this TCR beta chain turned up a few times. Its target is not known. Unique molecular identifiers were used in preparing the TCRbeta library. TCRdb ran MiXCR on the PCR reads and lists one entry per CDR3 protein. The table lists 130,000 to 150,000 distinct CDR3 sequences, 8% to 10% of them singletons. The data are from a study of T-cell reconstitution after alpha-beta-depleted transplantation in children. Study-wide points: Several patients had high TCRbeta diversity at day 60; it came from surviving recipient T cells and thymic progenitors. Among T cells one year after transplant, newly produced cells accounted for most counts and diversity. Where alpha-beta T cells came from about two months after transplant was reportedly several hundred expanded graft clones.

The germline gives CDR1 LNHNV, CDR2 YYDKDF (reference sequence). Trimming removed 3 bases from V and 7 bases from J; junction bases left unmatched: 9. CDR3 length equals 16 residues. The chain carries TRBV15 and TRBJ2-1; 10 bases match TRBD1. The receptor was isolated from a female patient aged 2-9 years who had a stem cell transplant for congenital amegakaryocytic thrombocytopenia, so the T cells may come from the graft donor. The specimen comprised PBMCs, mostly from graft donor cells, sampled 180 days after TCRalphabeta/CD19-depleted stem cell transplant. This CDR3 is CATSRGVTGGENEQFF. CDR3 coding DNA: TGTGCCACCAGCAGGGGGGTGACAGGGGGCGAAAATGAGCAGTTCTTC.